The present T cell receptor (beta chain) was sequenced within a study of T cells after yellow fever vaccination. This clonotype was seen a few times. TCRdb redid the calling of the 5' RACE reads with MiXCR, one entry per CDR3 protein. In the table there are fewer than 100,000 distinct CDR3 sequences, 5.8% of which are singletons. This CDR3 region has 16 residues. V was shortened by 3 bases and J by 2 bases, with 16 bases between the two germline ends. The germline CDR1 and CDR2 sequences are KGHSH and LQKENI. This sequence was found in a young man who received the YFV17D yellow fever vaccine. Sequencing was performed on CD8+ T cells sorted from PBMCs, taken 10 days after the yellow fever booster vaccination. The chain links TRBV18 to TRBJ1-2; D may be TRBD1 (6 bases). Here the CDR3 DNA reads TGTGCCAGCTCACCCCATGTGGGGACATTGAACTATGGCTACACCTTC. Translated, it gives CASSPHVGTLNYGYTF.